This T cell receptor beta chain was captured by sequencing in a study of T cell repertoires in cytomegalovirus infection. Study details: Carrying CMV and the relevant HLA type showed in public TCR beta signatures.

Each CDR3 protein is one row after TCRdb ran MiXCR on the reads. Among some 280,000 distinct CDR3 sequences listed, roughly an eighth were seen once. General study findings and limits: What dominated the ex vivo response were HLA-C-restricted CMV-specific TCR beta clonotypes.

The germline gives CDR1 MNHEY, CDR2 SVGAGI. This CDR3 has 15 residues. V was cut by 0 bases and J by 4 bases, with 9 bases left in between. Ten or more counts support this clonotype. Its antigen is not identified. The rearrangement links TRBV6-5 to TRBJ1-4; no reliable D call. Sequenced material: PBMCs. The origin of this receptor is a human donor in good health (CMV status not recorded). Some clones in this sample may be carry-over from other donors' samples. In DNA, the CDR3 is TGTGCCAGCAGTTACTCTCCAGGAGGTAATGAAAAACTGTTTTTT. This codes for CASSYSPGGNEKLFF.